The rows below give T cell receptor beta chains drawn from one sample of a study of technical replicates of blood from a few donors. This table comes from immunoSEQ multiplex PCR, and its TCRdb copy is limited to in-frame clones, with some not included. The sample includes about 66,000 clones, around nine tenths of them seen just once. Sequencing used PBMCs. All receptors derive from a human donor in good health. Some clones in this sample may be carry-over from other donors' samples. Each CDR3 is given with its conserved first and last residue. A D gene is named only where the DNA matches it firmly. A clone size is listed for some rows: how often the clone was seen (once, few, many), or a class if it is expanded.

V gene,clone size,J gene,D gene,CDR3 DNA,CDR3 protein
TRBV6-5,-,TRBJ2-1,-,TGTGCCAGCAGTTACTCGGCAGGGGCTCTCGATGAGCAGTTCTTC,CASSYSAGALDEQFF
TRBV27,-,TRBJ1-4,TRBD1,TGTGCCAGCAGGGTCGCCGGACAGGGGATGGTAAAACTGTTTTTT,CASRVAGQGMVKLFF
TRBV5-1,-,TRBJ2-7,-,TGCGCCAGCAACGTCGGAGCGGGTCTGGCCTACGAGCAGTACTTC,CASNVGAGLAYEQYF
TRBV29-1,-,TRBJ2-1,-,TGCAGCGTTGAGGAGATAGAATGGGATGAGCAGTTCTTC,CSVEEIEWDEQFF
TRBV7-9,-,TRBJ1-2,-,TGTGCCAGCAGCTCCATGGACGGGAACTCCTATGGCTACACCTTC,CASSSMDGNSYGYTF
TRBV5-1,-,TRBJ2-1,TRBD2,TGCGCCAGCAGCCCCGGGACTAGCGTCTACAATGAGCAGTTCTTC,CASSPGTSVYNEQFF
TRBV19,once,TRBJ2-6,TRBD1,TGTGCCAGTAGTAGATTGACAGGGAGCGCCGGGGCCAACGTCCTGACTTTC,CASSRLTGSAGANVLTF
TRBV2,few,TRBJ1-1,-,TGTGCCAGCAGCCTCGGGGACACTGAAGCTTTCTTT,CASSLGDTEAFF
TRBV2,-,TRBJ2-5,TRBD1,TGTGCCAGCGACCCCGGGACAGGGTACCAAGAGACCCAGTACTTC,CASDPGTGYQETQYF
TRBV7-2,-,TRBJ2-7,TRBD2,TGTGCCAGCAGCTTCGGGACTAGCGGGGGAGGGCTCGAGCAGTACTTC,CASSFGTSGGGLEQYF
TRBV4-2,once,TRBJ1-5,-,TGTGCCAGCAGCCAAGATCTAAGTAGGCGGGAGCAGCCCCAGCATTTT,CASSQDLSRREQPQHF
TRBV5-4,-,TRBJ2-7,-,TGTGCCAGCAGCTTGGCGGCAACTAACTACGAGCAGTACTTC,CASSLAATNYEQYF
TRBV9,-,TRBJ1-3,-,TGTGCCAGCAGCGTAGGAGACAGATCTTCTGGAAACACCATATATTTT,CASSVGDRSSGNTIYF
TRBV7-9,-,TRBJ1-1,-,TGTGCCAGCAGCTTAGCGGGCCACGACACTGAAGCTTTCTTT,CASSLAGHDTEAFF
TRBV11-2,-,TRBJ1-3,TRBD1,TGTGCCAGCAGCCGGGACAGAGCTTCCGACACCATATATTTT,CASSRDRASDTIYF
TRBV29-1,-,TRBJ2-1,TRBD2,TGCAGCGTTGACCGAGCGGGAGGGCCGAATGAGCAGTTCTTC,CSVDRAGGPNEQFF
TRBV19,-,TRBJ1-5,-,TGTGCCAGTAGTATAGACAGGGTTGGACAGCCCCAGCATTTT,CASSIDRVGQPQHF
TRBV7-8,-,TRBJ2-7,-,TGTGCCAGCAGCTTACTCCAGGGCTCCTACGAGCAGTACTTC,CASSLLQGSYEQYF
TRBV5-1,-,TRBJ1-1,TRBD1,TGCGCCAGCAGCGGGACAGGGGGCCCGGGCACTGAAGCTTTCTTT,CASSGTGGPGTEAFF
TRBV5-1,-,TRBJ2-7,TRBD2,TGCGCCAGCAGCTTAGAGCGGGGGGGACCCTACGAGCAGTACTTC,CASSLERGGPYEQYF
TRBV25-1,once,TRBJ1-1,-,TGTGCCAGCAGTGGGACGACAGGGAACACTGAAGCTTTCTTT,CASSGTTGNTEAFF
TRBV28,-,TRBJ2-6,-,TGTGCCAGCAGGCCCCTTACAGTGATCTCTGGGGCCAACGTCCTGACTTTC,CASRPLTVISGANVLTF
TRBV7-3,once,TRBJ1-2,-,TGTGCCAGCAGCCAAGGGGGAAGAGGCTACACCTTC,CASSQGGRGYTF
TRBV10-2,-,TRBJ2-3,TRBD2,TGCGCCAGCAGGCGCCGGGAGCGGGGGGGGAAAGATACGCAGTATTTT,CASRRRERGGKDTQYF
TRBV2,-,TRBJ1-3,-,TGTGCCAGCAGCGCTAGGAGCCCTTTCTCTGGAAACACCATATATTTT,CASSARSPFSGNTIYF
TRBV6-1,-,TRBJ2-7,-,TGTGCCAGCAGTGAATCGACAAAGGCCTACGAGCAGTACTTC,CASSESTKAYEQYF